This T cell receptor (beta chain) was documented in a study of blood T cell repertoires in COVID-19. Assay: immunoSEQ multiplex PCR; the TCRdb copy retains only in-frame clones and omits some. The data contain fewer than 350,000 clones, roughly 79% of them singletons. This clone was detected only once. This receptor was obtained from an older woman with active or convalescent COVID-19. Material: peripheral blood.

CDR3 sequence (DNA): TGTGCCAGCAGCCCTCACGGCGAACAGGTTGAAGCTTTCTTT. Residues: CASSPHGEQVEAFF. This chain uses TRBV7-8 with TRBJ1-1, with D possibly being TRBD1 (5 bases). V lost 5 bases and J 7 bases, leaving 17 bases between the germline ends. Germline V gene sequence: CDR1 SGHVS, CDR2 FQNEAQ. CDR3 size: 14 residues. The full variable domain, with the rest looked up from reference TRBV7-8 and TRBJ1-1, is GAGVSQSPRYKVAKRGQDVALRCDPISGHVSLFWYQQALGQGPEFLTYFQNEAQLDKSGLPSDRFFAERPEGSVSTLKIQRTQQEDSAVYLCASSPHGEQVEAFFGQGTRLTVV.